This T cell receptor beta chain comes out of a study of cytomegalovirus exposure and HLA in healthy donors. The sample holds a few counts of this clone. The target antigen is unknown. General study points: Information on immune exposure was restricted to one variable (CMV serostatus).

PCR used 60 Vbeta primers and 13 Jbeta primers. This table comes from immunoSEQ multiplex PCR, and its TCRdb copy is limited to in-frame clones, with some not included. Here the sample spans about 160,000 clones, under 80% being singletons. The sequencing sample was made of PBMCs. The origin of this receptor is a man aged 40-50 years in good health and CMV-seronegative.

The CDR3 DNA follows: TGTGCCAGCAGCTCGGAGCTCCGCCAATACTATGGCTACACCTTC. Its protein product is CASSSELRQYYGYTF. The chain has TRBV6-1 and TRBJ1-2; D gene unclear. Per germline, CDR1 MNHNS and CDR2 SASEGT. V lost 6 bases, J lost 3 bases, and 17 bases lay in between. The CDR3 totals 15 residues.